The entry that follows covers one TCR beta chain sequence. This sample stems from a study of blood T cell repertoires in COVID-19. Overall study context: Italy, Spain and the United States were the sources of the convalescent and acute COVID-19 samples. Sample material is recorded as cDNA or gDNA derived from T cells, B-cell-depleted T cells, or PBMCs.

The CDR3 sequence is 16 residues long. Trimming took 1 base from V and 0 from J, leaving 9 bases between them. Germline V gene sequence: CDR1 SGHTA, CDR2 FQGNSA. Method: immunoSEQ multiplex PCR; TCRdb's copy keeps in-frame clones and lacks some. The sample contains 65,000 to 75,000 clones, about 88% of which appear only once. The V call is TRBV7-2, the J call TRBJ1-4; D is possibly TRBD1 (5 bases). The receptor comes from a man aged 50-60 years with acute or convalescent COVID-19. Sequenced: peripheral blood. This CDR3 is CASSLVRDPTNEKLFF. As DNA, the CDR3 is TGTGCCAGCAGCTTAGTCAGGGATCCAACTAATGAAAAACTGTTTTTT.